The next 15 T cell receptor beta chains were all read from a single sample in a study of T cell repertoires in cytomegalovirus infection. A single record per CDR3 protein comes from TCRdb applying MiXCR to the reads. This sample has over 250,000 distinct CDR3 sequences; approximately 22% occur once, and the top ten carry about 21%. These receptors have no identified antigens. This specimen was cultured PBMCs, taken from culture after CMV antigen stimulation. The source is a human donor in good health (CMV status not recorded). Some clones in this sample may be carry-over from other donors' samples.

Only one count was recorded for this clonotype. This chain uses TRBV27 with TRBJ1-2; TRBD1 might be the D (5 bases). The V gene lost 8 bases and the J gene lost 4 bases, with 14 bases spanning the gap. Germline V gene data show CDR1 as MNHEY and CDR2 as SMNVEV (reference sequence). There are 13 residues in the CDR3. This CDR3 is CASGTPRGYGYTF. As DNA, the CDR3 is TGTGCCAGCGGGACTCCTCGGGGCTATGGCTACACCTTC.

A few counts support this clonotype. This chain connects TRBV12-3 or TRBV12-4 to TRBJ1-1, with 7 bases that match TRBD1. The CDR3 is 15 residues long. Trimming took 5 bases from V and 4 from J; bases not matched to a gene: 10. The CDR3 spells CASSPYRGGGTEAFF. CDR3 nucleotide sequence: TGTGCCAGCAGTCCGTACAGGGGCGGGGGCACTGAAGCTTTCTTT.

This chain joins TRBV11-2 and TRBJ2-7; no reliable D call. This CDR3 is 14 amino acids long. The germline gives CDR1 SGHAT, CDR2 FQNNGV. Trimming removed 1 base at V and 2 bases at J, with 9 bases between. The CDR3 nucleotides are TGTGCCAGCAGCTTAGGGGCCGGCCCCTACGAGCAGTACGTC. This encodes CASSLGAGPYEQYV.

The table lists this clonotype with many counts. The V gene is TRBV7-9, the J gene TRBJ2-7; D gene unclear. The CDR3 is 15 residues long. The V end was cut by 5 bases, the J end by 3 bases, with 17 bases between. Germline V gives CDR1 SEHNR, CDR2 FQNEAQ (reference sequence). CDR3 amino acids: CASSPWVGANYEQYF. The CDR3 DNA follows: TGTGCCAGCAGCCCCTGGGTAGGTGCAAACTACGAGCAGTACTTC.

To note about this clonotype: This clone may be a read error of a much larger clone one base away. V is TRBV7-2 and J is TRBJ1-5; D unresolved. The CDR3 is 13 amino acids. The germline CDR1 and CDR2 sequences are SGHTA and FQGNSA. The CDR3 DNA is TGTGCCGGCAGCCTAGGGCGGGATCAGCCCCAGCATTTT. Its translation: CAGSLGRDQPQHF.

The V gene is TRBV6-1, the J gene TRBJ1-5; 7 positions agree with TRBD1. The V gene's germline CDR1 is MNHNS and CDR2 SASEGT. The CDR3 contains 15 residues. V gave up 4 bases and J gave up 7 bases; unmatched junction bases: 10. CDR3 residues: CASSATGRGMQPQHF. CDR3 bases: TGTGCCAGCAGTGCGACAGGGAGGGGGATGCAGCCCCAGCATTTT.

V and J are TRBV12-3 or TRBV12-4 and TRBJ2-3; D tentatively reads TRBD1 or TRBD2 (5 bases each). The CDR3 contains 13 residues. V was pared by 6 bases and J by 6 bases, with 13 bases between. CDR3 sequence (DNA): TGTGCCAGCAGATGGGACCTGCGGGATACGCAGTATTTT. It codes for CASRWDLRDTQYF.

This clonotype was seen ten or more times. This chain connects TRBV7-2 to TRBJ2-3; D may be TRBD1 or TRBD2 (5 bases each). The ends were cut back, 3 bases at V and 3 bases at J, with 13 bases in the middle. The CDR3 contains 15 residues. Germline V CDR1 and CDR2: SGHTA, FQGNSA. The CDR3 nucleotides are TGTGCCAGCAGCTTCGGCGGGCAGGGAACAGATACGCAGTATTTT. Translating it yields CASSFGGQGTDTQYF.

The sample holds many counts of this clonotype. V usage is TRBV11-3 and J usage is TRBJ2-5; D is unresolved. V lost 8 bases to trimming and J lost 6 bases, with 16 bases between them. The CDR3 is 13 residues long. CDR1 is SGHNT, CDR2 YENEEA, per germline. In nucleotides, the CDR3 is TGTGCCAGCGCCGAACAGCCCAGGAAGACCCAGTACTTC. Protein sequence: CASAEQPRKTQYF.

Points on this clonotype: This may be a read error: a much more frequent sequence differs by one nucleotide. This rearrangement joins TRBV11-3 to TRBJ2-3, with 13 bases lining up with TRBD2. From germline, CDR1 is SGHNT and CDR2 YENEEA. The trim removed 2 bases at V and 6 bases at J, leaving 8 bases unmatched. The CDR3 covers 17 residues. The CDR3 here is CASSLSGLAGVLDTQYF. CDR3 bases: TGTGCCAGCAGCTTAAGCGGACTAGCGGGAGTACTGGATACGCAGTATTTT.

J is TRBJ2-3 and V is TRBV6-2 or TRBV6-3; D possibly corresponds to TRBD2 (6 bases). Looked up from germline, CDR1 is MNHEY and CDR2 is SVGEGT. V was pared by 6 bases and J by 2 bases, with 18 bases between. There are 16 residues in the CDR3. DNA for the CDR3: TGTGCCAGCAGACCCCTTAGCGGCCCGAACACAGATACGCAGTATTTT. Protein sequence: CASRPLSGPNTDTQYF.

The chain carries TRBV20-1 and TRBJ1-5; no definite D call. Germline V gene lookup returns CDR1 DFQATT and CDR2 SNEGSKA (reference sequence). V lost 3 bases and J lost 3, with 12 bases in between. This CDR3 is 14 amino acids long. As DNA, the CDR3 is TGCAGTGCTAGCTCGAAGCAGATCAATCAGCCCCAGCATTTT. It codes for CSASSKQINQPQHF.

V is TRBV7-2 and J is TRBJ1-6, with TRBD1 matching over 9 bases. V shed 5 bases, J shed 6 bases, and the junction held 8 bases outside the gene matches. The CDR3 runs to 16 residues. Germline loops: CDR1 SGHTA, CDR2 FQGNSA. The CDR3: CASSLIPGQGNSPLHF. The DNA of the CDR3 is TGTGCCAGCAGCCTTATACCGGGACAGGGTAATTCACCCCTCCACTTT.

The sample holds one count of this clonotype. A much larger clonotype is one base distant, so this may be a read error. This sequence joins TRBV19 and TRBJ2-3; D is possibly TRBD2 (5 bases). CDR1 and CDR2 from the germline V gene are LNHDA and SQIVND (reference sequence). The CDR3 length is 12 residues. The CDR3 reads CAGSTSQHTQYF. The CDR3 DNA reads TGTGCCGGTAGTACTAGTCAACATACGCAGTATTTT.

The J gene is TRBJ1-5, the V gene TRBV27; D unresolved. The germline V gene encodes CDR1 MNHEY and CDR2 SMNVEV (reference sequence). V was pared by 10 bases and J by 10 bases, with 20 bases between. The CDR3 totals 13 residues. The CDR3: CAIKHTDGKPQHF. CDR3 nucleotides: TGTGCCATCAAACATACGGACGGGAAACCCCAGCATTTT.